Shown below are 5 T cell receptor beta chains from a single sample sequenced in a study of beta chain features in type 1 diabetes. The entirety of the isolated RNA underwent reverse transcription, so expressed TCRB transcripts were sequenced. Using immunoSEQ multiplex PCR, the repertoire was profiled, and TCRdb retains in-frame clones only, with some absent. Among 150,000 or so clones, roughly 9% were seen once, and the ten largest hold less than 3%. Sequencing input: central memory CD4+ T cells from blood. These TCRs come from a woman younger than 35 in good health.

The rearrangement links TRBV19 to TRBJ1-2; D unresolved. The length of the CDR3 is 14 residues. Germline V gene sequence: CDR1 LNHDA, CDR2 SQIVND (reference sequence). Between the trimmed V and J ends, which lost 7 bases and 8 bases, there was a span of 20 bases. The CDR3 sequence is CASTDRAGGYGYTF. The CDR3 bases are TGTGCCAGTACTGATCGGGCGGGCGGGTACGGCTACACCTTC.

J is TRBJ2-3 and V is TRBV29-1; tentative D call: TRBD2 (6 bases). The CDR3 covers 14 residues. The V and J ends lost 6 bases and 5 bases respectively, with 18 bases between them. The germline CDR1 and CDR2 sequences are SQVTM and ANQGSEA. CDR3 amino acids: CSVGGSAQGDTQYF. CDR3 sequence (DNA): TGCAGCGTCGGGGGAAGCGCCCAGGGAGATACGCAGTATTTT.

The J gene is TRBJ1-1, the V gene TRBV5-1, with a tentative D call TRBD1 (5 bases). There are 15 residues in the CDR3. Trimming took 0 bases from V and 8 from J, leaving 17 bases between them. The germline V gene has CDR1 SGHRS and CDR2 YFSETQ. CDR3 region: CASSLEGARTTEAFF. CDR3 bases: TGCGCCAGCAGCTTGGAAGGGGCCCGGACGACCGAAGCTTTCTTT.

This clone has more than one count but fewer than ten. The chain couples TRBV5-1 to TRBJ2-1; 7 bases line up with TRBD1. The CDR3 covers 15 residues. Germline V lookup: CDR1 SGHRS, CDR2 YFSETQ. The junction had 6 bases not matched to a gene; V was cut back by 4 bases and J by 2 bases. CDR3 loop: CASSMTGFTYNEQFF. CDR3 sequence (DNA): TGCGCCAGCAGCATGACAGGGTTCACCTACAATGAGCAGTTCTTC.

A few counts support this clone. J is TRBJ1-2 and V is TRBV18, with 9 positions matching TRBD1. This CDR3 spans 14 amino acids. V shed 5 bases and J 8 bases; nucleotides not matched to a gene: 9. Germline CDR1 is KGHSH and CDR2 is LQKENI. CDR3 nucleotides: TGTGCCAGCTCAATCGGACAGGGGTCCTACGGCTACACCTTC. Residues: CASSIGQGSYGYTF.